This entry features one T cell receptor (beta chain) sequence. What it binds is not known. V lost 3 bases and J lost 0, with 5 bases in between. The CDR3 sequence is 14 residues long. CDR1 ENHRY and CDR2 SYGVKD come from the germline V gene. This specimen comes from a study of neurological immune-mediated disorders. Study as a whole: There were roughly 34 multiple sclerosis patients; around 31 were relapsing-remitting and 3 were secondary progressive.

Study-wide results and caveats: The multiple sclerosis repertoire cluster was not associated with any clinical or MRI feature.

The cDNA came from 5'RACE, which used 10-nucleotide random UMIs. TCRdb used MiXCR to reprocess the 5' RACE reads, holding one entry per CDR3 protein. The sample has 50,000 to 75,000 distinct CDR3 sequences, roughly 3.7% seen once; the top ten hold about 2.4%. The genes are TRBV10-3 and TRBJ2-2; D is unclear. Sequenced: PBMCs. This TCR derives from a man aged 50-60 years with multiple sclerosis. The CDR3, as DNA: TGTGCCATCAGTGAACCACCGAACACCGGGGAGCTGTTTTTT. It yields the protein CAISEPPNTGELFF.